A single count supports the clone carrying this T cell receptor (beta chain). The antigen is unknown. The data are from a study of chemoradiotherapy in HPV16-positive cancers. Germline V gives CDR1 LGHNA, CDR2 YNFKEQ. Trimming took off 0 bases at V and 3 bases at J, with 12 bases between the two ends. This CDR3 comprises 16 residues. This table comes from immunoSEQ multiplex PCR, and its TCRdb copy is limited to in-frame clones, with some not included. Found here are around 17,000 clones, 55% to 75% of them singletons; the top ten hold approximately 8%. Notes on the study in general: Non-HPV-specific T cells did not expand in tumors during treatment, whereas candidate HPV-specific clones and E7-related motifs did.

The source was tumor tissue, collected from a patient who underwent chemoradiotherapy. This sequence was found in a human donor with HPV-associated anogenital cancer. This chain links TRBV4-2 with TRBJ2-1; D may be TRBD2 (5 bases). CDR3 sequence (DNA): TGTGCCAGCAGCCAAGATGCTAGCACGGTCTACAATGAGCAGTTCTTC. Amino acids: CASSQDASTVYNEQFF.